The rows below give T cell receptor beta chains drawn from one sample of a study of T cells after yellow fever vaccination. TCRdb called the 5' RACE reads again in MiXCR, with one record for every CDR3 protein. There are some 670,000 distinct CDR3 sequences in the sample; 9% to 15% occur only once, and more than 13% lies in the top ten. This specimen consisted of PBMCs, obtained on the day of the yellow fever booster vaccination. The receptors shown here come from a man aged 25-45 years who received the YFV17D yellow fever vaccine. CDR3s include the opening cysteine and the closing phenylalanine or tryptophan. The D gene is left open where the match is weak. The listing skips clone size in some rows; elsewhere it reads once, few, many or a size class.

>16|TRBV5-6|TRBJ1-1|few|.
TGTGCCAGCAGCTTGGAAGGAACAGGGAAACTCACTGAAGCTTTCTTT
CASSLEGTGKLTEAFF
>16|TRBV20-1|TRBJ2-1|few|TRBD2
TGCAGTGCGGAAGGGACTAGCGGGTCTTCCTACAATGAGCAGTTCTTC
CSAEGTSGSSYNEQFF
>13|TRBV28|TRBJ2-7|.|TRBD2
TGTGCCAGCTCTACTAGCGGGCGATACGAGCAGTACTTC
CASSTSGRYEQYF
>13|TRBV6-2/TRBV6-3|TRBJ2-7|.|.
TGTGCCAGCAGTCTAGCTGGATGGTACGAGCAGTACTTC
CASSLAGWYEQYF
>14|TRBV20-1|TRBJ2-7|.|TRBD2
TGCAGTGCTTCCGTCGGGACTAGCGTCAGCGAGCAGTACTTC
CSASVGTSVSEQYF
>13|TRBV9|TRBJ2-3|few|TRBD2
TGTGCCAGCAGCCCCTGGGGAGGGGATACGCAGTATTTT
CASSPWGGDTQYF
>14|TRBV28|TRBJ1-1|few|.
TGTGCCAGCAGTCGCGACTATAGGGACACTGAAGCTTTCTTT
CASSRDYRDTEAFF
>12|TRBV7-2|TRBJ2-3|few|.
TGTGCCAGCGCCTGGTGGGCTGGTACGCAGTATTTT
CASAWWAGTQYF
>12|TRBV25-1|TRBJ2-1|.|.
TGTGCCAACAGTCCTGGGGCGGGTGAGCAGTTCTTC
CANSPGAGEQFF
>13|TRBV7-2|TRBJ1-5|many|.
TGTGCCAGCAGCTTAGAAAGCAATCAGCCCCAGCATTTT
CASSLESNQPQHF
>17|TRBV20-1|TRBJ2-2|few|TRBD1
TGCAGTGCTAGAGATCGAAAGACAGGGGGAAACACCGGGGAGCTGTTTTTT
CSARDRKTGGNTGELFF
>15|TRBV12-3/TRBV12-4|TRBJ2-2|.|.
TGTGCCAGCAGCTGGGCCACAGTGGGAACCGGGGAGCTGTTTTTT
CASSWATVGTGELFF
>11|TRBV20-1|TRBJ1-1|.|.
TGCAGTGCTAGAAAGGGGGTGCGAGCTTTCTTT
CSARKGVRAFF
>16|TRBV9|TRBJ2-3|.|TRBD1
TGTGCCAGCAGCTCTCCGGGACAGGGGGCACGAGATACGCAGTATTTT
CASSSPGQGARDTQYF
>13|TRBV29-1|TRBJ1-2|.|.
TGCAGCGTTGAAGTGGCCCGACCGGGAGGCTACACCTTC
CSVEVARPGGYTF
>14|TRBV12-3/TRBV12-4|TRBJ1-2|.|TRBD1
TGTGCCAGCAGTCGAAGGACAGGGGGCCGGAGCTACACCTTC
CASSRRTGGRSYTF
>16|TRBV19|TRBJ2-1|many|TRBD2
TGTGCCAGTAGTGTCCTTAGCGGGAGCTCCTACAATGAGCAGTTCTTC
CASSVLSGSSYNEQFF
>15|TRBV7-2|TRBJ1-3|few|.
TGTGCCAGCAGATTAGCACAGGGAGGGGGAAACACCATATATTTT
CASRLAQGGGNTIYF
>15|TRBV7-2|TRBJ2-1|few|TRBD1
TGTGCCAGCAGCCTAAGGGGGCTGATCTACAATGAGCAGTTCTTC
CASSLRGLIYNEQFF
>13|TRBV10-3|TRBJ2-1|few|.
TGTGCCATCAGTGACTACACCTACAATGAGCAGTTCTTC
CAISDYTYNEQFF
>14|TRBV29-1|TRBJ2-7|.|.
TGCAGCGTTGTTGGTCGTTCTAGTTCCTACGAGCAGTACTTC
CSVVGRSSSYEQYF
>15|TRBV5-1|TRBJ1-1|.|.
TGCGCCAGCAGCTTAGTAGGGGAGTTTAACACTGAAGCTTTCTTT
CASSLVGEFNTEAFF
>15|TRBV11-2|TRBJ2-5|few|TRBD2
TGTGCCAGCAAAAGGGCTAGCGGGAATTGGGAGACCCAGTACTTC
CASKRASGNWETQYF
>11|TRBV30|TRBJ2-7|few|.
TGTGCCTGGAGTAGCAGGAGAGGGCAGTACTTC
CAWSSRRGQYF
>12|TRBV20-1|TRBJ2-7|.|.
TGCAGTGCTAGCGGGAGTGCCTACGGGCAGTACTTC
CSASGSAYGQYF
>12|TRBV6-2/TRBV6-3|TRBJ1-2|.|.
TGTGCCAGCAGTCGGAGAAACTATGGCTACACCTTC
CASSRRNYGYTF
>16|TRBV6-1|TRBJ2-1|few|.
TGTGCCAGCAGAATCGAGAGCGGACTCTCCTACAATGAGCAGTTCTTC
CASRIESGLSYNEQFF
>15|TRBV7-6|TRBJ2-1|few|.
TGTGCCAGCAGCTTGCTAGATGGAACCTACAATGAGCAGTTCTTC
CASSLLDGTYNEQFF
>18|TRBV11-1|TRBJ1-4|few|.
TGTGCCAGCAGCGCTGGGCCGCCCGGTCTTGCAACTAATGAAAAACTGTTTTTT
CASSAGPPGLATNEKLFF
>17|TRBV6-1|TRBJ2-1|.|.
TGTGCCAGCAGGAGAACAAGCTCGGGACGCTCCTACAATGAGCAGTTCTTC
CASRRTSSGRSYNEQFF
>12|TRBV24-1|TRBJ1-5|.|.
TGTGCCACCAGTGATAGCGATCAGCCCCAGCATTTT
CATSDSDQPQHF
>17|TRBV4-1|TRBJ2-5|.|TRBD1
TGCGCCAGCAGCCAAGTGAGGGACAGGGGAATCCAAGAGACCCAGTACTTC
CASSQVRDRGIQETQYF
>16|TRBV7-2|TRBJ2-3|many|.
TGTGCCAGCTCGCGATCGTTTGGGGCGAGCGCTAATACGCAGTATTTT
CASSRSFGASANTQYF
>16|TRBV14|TRBJ2-5|few|.
TGTGCCAGCAGCCGGGCACCGCTTGTTACCCAAGAGACCCAGTACTTC
CASSRAPLVTQETQYF
>12|TRBV6-6|TRBJ2-7|.|.
TGTGCCAGCAGCCAGGAGATGGTTCAGCAGTACTTC
CASSQEMVQQYF
>15|TRBV12-5|TRBJ1-2|few|.
TGTGCTAGTGGTTTGGTCCCGGTCGGATCTATGGCTAGTACCTTC
CASGLVPVGSMASTF
>15|TRBV7-2|TRBJ2-1|many|TRBD2
TGTGCCAGCAGCCTCACTAGCGGTTATTACAATGAGCAGTTCTTC
CASSLTSGYYNEQFF
>16|TRBV3-1|TRBJ2-3|.|TRBD2
TGTGCCAGCAGCCAAACTAGCGGGAGGAGAACAGATACGCAGTATTTT
CASSQTSGRRTDTQYF
>14|TRBV10-2|TRBJ2-3|few|.
TGCGCCAGCAGCGTGGAGAGGGTCTCAGATACGCAGTATTTT
CASSVERVSDTQYF
>15|TRBV29-1|TRBJ2-1|.|.
TGCAGCGTTGATGACCGGGGCGCGAATCACAATGAGCAGTTCTTC
CSVDDRGANHNEQFF
>13|TRBV20-1|TRBJ2-1|.|.
TGCAGTGCTAGAGATCTTCGGGACAATGAGCAGTTCTTC
CSARDLRDNEQFF
>15|TRBV30|TRBJ1-6|.|.
TGTGCCTGGAGTGTTAGGACAACCAATAATTCACCCCTCCACTTT
CAWSVRTTNNSPLHF
>15|TRBV9|TRBJ2-7|.|.
TGTGCCAGCAGCGTAGCGGGAGCCAGCTCCTACGAGCAGTACTTC
CASSVAGASSYEQYF
>15|TRBV24-1|TRBJ2-7|.|TRBD1
TGTGCCACCAGTGTTAGGGGGCCTTGTGGAGGCGAGCAGTACTTC
CATSVRGPCGGEQYF
>14|TRBV20-1|TRBJ1-2|.|TRBD1
TGCAGTGCTAGTCCACCGGGACAGGGCTATGGCTACACCTTC
CSASPPGQGYGYTF
>16|TRBV30|TRBJ2-1|few|TRBD2
TGTGCCTGGAGTAAACAAACTAGCGGAGGCGAGGGGGAGCAGTTCTTC
CAWSKQTSGGEGEQFF
>15|TRBV7-2|TRBJ1-2|few|TRBD1
TGTGCCAGCAGCACCCGGACAGGGGGAAACTATGGCTACACCTTC
CASSTRTGGNYGYTF
>15|TRBV29-1|TRBJ2-7|few|TRBD2
TGCAGCGTTAAAACCGGGACTAGCGCCTCCTACGAGCAGTACTTC
CSVKTGTSASYEQYF
>16|TRBV6-5|TRBJ2-5|few|.
TGTGCCAGCAGTTACTCGATTCCCCAGGGCGGAGAGACCCAGTACTTC
CASSYSIPQGGETQYF
>17|TRBV7-9|TRBJ2-6|.|TRBD1
TGTGCCAGCAGCTTAGGGACAGGGGGCGAATGGGCCAACGTCCTGACTTTC
CASSLGTGGEWANVLTF
>13|TRBV24-1|TRBJ2-1|.|TRBD2
TGTGCCACATCCGGCGGGAGTAGGGGTGAGCAGTTCTTC
CATSGGSRGEQFF
>17|TRBV6-2/TRBV6-3|TRBJ2-5|.|TRBD2
TGTGCCAGCAGTTCATCCCTTCTAGCGGGAGGGGGTGAGACCCAGTACTTC
CASSSSLLAGGGETQYF
>12|TRBV20-1|TRBJ2-2|.|.
TGCAGCGGGACTGTGAACACCGGGGAGCTGTTTTTT
CSGTVNTGELFF
>15|TRBV4-3|TRBJ2-2|.|.
TGCGCCAGCAGCCAAGAAGGGTGGACGAGCGGGGAGCTGTTTTTT
CASSQEGWTSGELFF
>14|TRBV18|TRBJ2-7|.|.
TGTGCCAGCTCTCGCGACGTGAGCTCCTACGAGCAGTACTTC
CASSRDVSSYEQYF
>16|TRBV29-1|TRBJ2-3|.|.
TGCAGCGTTGAGGGCCTGCCGGGTCTCCTGCCAGATACGCAGTATTTT
CSVEGLPGLLPDTQYF
>16|TRBV12-3/TRBV12-4|TRBJ2-1|few|TRBD2
TGTGCCAACCGCAGGGCGGGAGGGAGCGGTTTCAATGAGCAGTTCTTC
CANRRAGGSGFNEQFF
>15|TRBV20-1|TRBJ2-3|.|.
TGCAGTGCTAGATTAGCGGACGTTATGCCAGATACGCAGTATTTT
CSARLADVMPDTQYF
>13|TRBV12-3/TRBV12-4|TRBJ2-5|.|.
TGTGCCAGCAGCCCCGTGGTGGGAGAGACCCAGTACTTC
CASSPVVGETQYF
>15|TRBV28|TRBJ1-3|.|.
TGTGCCAGCAGACCAAACAGGGCGTTTGGAAACACCATATATTTT
CASRPNRAFGNTIYF